The source of this T cell receptor beta chain is a study of T-cell reconstitution after alpha-beta-depleted transplantation in children. Between the trimmed V and J ends, which lost 1 base and 0 bases, there was a span of 18 bases. CDR3 length: 18 amino acids. CDR1 is LGHDT, CDR2 YNNKEL, per germline (reference sequence). Unique molecular identifiers featured in how the TCRbeta library was prepared. TCRdb used MiXCR to reprocess the PCR reads, holding one entry per CDR3 protein. Here the sample spans around 370,000 distinct CDR3 sequences, 9% to 12% being singletons. This clonotype was counted a few times.

The chain uses TRBV3-1 and TRBJ2-5; D uncertain. The receptor was isolated from a human donor who donated a stem cell graft to a child with acute lymphoblastic leukemia. The input for sequencing was PBMCs from the stem cell graft donor, taken from the stem cell graft. The DNA for the CDR3 is TGTGCCAGCAGCCAAGCTCCGACCCGGACGATCTACCAAGAGACCCAGTACTTC. Its translation is CASSQAPTRTIYQETQYF.